The 20 T cell receptor beta chains listed next were all sequenced from one sample in a study of molecular identifiers for immune sequencing clone quantification. Each CDR3 protein is one row after TCRdb ran MiXCR on the PCR reads. The sample records about 500,000 distinct CDR3 sequences, about a quarter being singletons. The sample was naive CD8+ T cells from blood, with Jurkat cell RNA spiked in. Sample subset: FACS-sorted CD8+CD4-CCR7+CD45RA+ naive T cells. These receptors were taken from a human donor in good health. Some libraries in this study had Jurkat cell RNA spiked in.

Turning to this clonotype: One end of the junction varies from germline; a read error may be responsible. The chain links TRBV3-1 to TRBJ1-1; unclear D gene. CDR1 and CDR2 from the germline V gene are LGHDT and YNNKEL (reference sequence). The CDR3 has 13 amino acids. CDR3: CTSSRFKGTEAFF. The CDR3 nucleotides read TGTACCAGCAGCCGATTTAAGGGCACTGAAGCTTTCTTT.

This clonotype has more than one count but fewer than ten. The chain combines TRBV7-6 with TRBJ2-3; D not certain. Germline CDR1 is SGHVS and CDR2 is FNYEAQ. This CDR3 is 13 amino acids long. Trimming took off 1 base at V and 5 bases at J, with 7 bases between the two ends. The CDR3 is CASSLDLGDTQYF. CDR3 DNA sequence: TGTGCCAGCAGCTTAGACCTGGGAGATACGCAGTATTTT.

As regards this clonotype: One end of the junction is discordant with germline, which a read error may explain. This chain uses TRBV27 with TRBJ2-1; D may be TRBD2 (6 bases). Germline CDR1 reads MNHEY; CDR2 reads SMNVEV (reference sequence). The CDR3 contains 16 residues. CDR3: CASSPEGGGYYNAQFF. DNA of the CDR3: TGTGCCAGCAGCCCGGAGGGCGGCGGATACTACAATGCGCAGTTCTTC.

Ten or more counts support this clonotype. This chain links TRBV7-2 with TRBJ2-5, with D perhaps being TRBD1 or TRBD2 (5 bases each). The CDR3 has 15 residues. V was pared by 5 bases and J by 9 bases, with 22 bases between. Germline loops: CDR1 SGHTA, CDR2 FQGNSA. In DNA form, the CDR3 reads TGTGCCAGCAGCCGTAACACCGGGGCGCTTAGGGCCCAGTACTTC. Protein sequence: CASSRNTGALRAQYF.

This clonotype was counted between two and nine times. The chain has TRBV28 and TRBJ2-7, with TRBD2 identical over 11 bases. CDR3 length equals 14 residues. The V gene's germline CDR1 is MDHEN and CDR2 SYDVKM. V lost 4 bases, J lost 6 bases, and 5 bases stayed unmatched. CDR3 amino acids: CASSYSGREVEQYF. In DNA form, the CDR3 reads TGTGCCAGCAGTTATAGCGGGAGGGAGGTCGAGCAGTACTTC.

This clonotype was observed at least ten times. This sequence joins TRBV27 and TRBJ1-5; D is uncertain. From germline, CDR1 is MNHEY and CDR2 SMNVEV (reference sequence). V was shortened by 0 bases and J by 6 bases, with 12 bases between the two germline ends. This CDR3 contains 15 residues. CDR3 region: CASSLSPKRSQPQHF. DNA of the CDR3: TGTGCCAGCAGTTTATCCCCAAAAAGGAGTCAGCCCCAGCATTTT.

This sequence joins TRBV6-2 or TRBV6-3 and TRBJ2-5; D gene uncertain. CDR3 length: 12 residues. CDR1 and CDR2 (germline): MNHEY, SVGEGT. V shed 0 bases and J shed 11 bases, with 10 bases lying between them. The CDR3 region has the DNA TGTGCCAGCAGTTACTCACCCAATGAGCAGTACTTC. This translates into CASSYSPNEQYF.

This clonotype was observed a few times. The chain has TRBV27 and TRBJ2-5; 10 bases match TRBD1. The CDR3 loop spans 15 amino acids. Trimming at V came to 6 bases and at J to 5 bases, leaving 9 bases not matched to a gene. Germline V gene data show CDR1 as MNHEY and CDR2 as SMNVEV (reference sequence). The DNA of the CDR3 is TGTGCCAGCAGCCGACAGGGGGCGTTATGGGAGACCCAGTACTTC. This codes for CASSRQGALWETQYF.

This clonotype came up a few times. This CDR3 is CSARQGLNSNQPQHF. In DNA form, the CDR3 reads TGCAGTGCTAGACAGGGGCTAAATAGCAATCAGCCCCAGCATTTT. The chain couples TRBV20-1 to TRBJ1-5; a weak D match, TRBD1 (6 bases). CDR3 length: 15 amino acids. Germline V gene lookup returns CDR1 DFQATT and CDR2 SNEGSKA (reference sequence). The V end lost 2 bases, the J end lost 0 bases, and 11 bases lay between the germline ends.

This chain uses TRBV4-3 with TRBJ2-7; either TRBD1 or TRBD2 may fit D (7 bases each). Germline CDR1 is LGHNA and CDR2 is YSLEER. The CDR3 has 16 amino acids. V gave up 1 base and J gave up 2 bases, with 15 bases separating them. The CDR3 reads CASSQGSRGTTYEQYF. CDR3 bases: TGCGCCAGCAGCCAAGGTAGCAGGGGGACTACCTACGAGCAGTACTTC.

This sequence joins TRBV7-9 and TRBJ2-2, with 11 bases matching TRBD2. The V segment lost 2 bases and the J segment 1 base; nucleotides outside the gene matches: 12. This CDR3 comprises 20 residues. Looked up from germline, CDR1 is SEHNR and CDR2 is FQNEAQ (reference sequence). The CDR3 sequence: CASSLPRELAGALNTGELFF. The DNA for the CDR3 is TGTGCCAGCAGCTTACCTCGGGAACTAGCGGGGGCCCTGAACACCGGGGAGCTGTTTTTT.

The chain joins TRBV4-3 to TRBJ2-7, with 11 bases that match TRBD2. Germline-derived CDR1 and CDR2 are LGHNA and YSLEER. The CDR3 is made up of 16 amino acids. Trimming removed 1 base from V and 4 bases from J; junction bases left unmatched: 6. CDR3 nucleotide sequence: TGCGCCAGCAGCCAAGGGGGGACTAGCGGTTGGTACGAGCAGTACTTC. Its translation is CASSQGGTSGWYEQYF.

V gene TRBV20-1 combines with J gene TRBJ2-3; a possible D gene is TRBD2 (6 bases). Trimming stripped 5 bases from V and 6 bases from J, with 21 bases between. This CDR3 contains 15 residues. The V gene's germline CDR1 is DFQATT and CDR2 SNEGSKA (reference sequence). CDR3 sequence reads: CSAVTGTLKVDTQYF. CDR3 bases: TGCAGTGCTGTAACCGGGACTTTAAAGGTCGATACGCAGTATTTT.

The chain is built from TRBV3-1 and TRBJ2-7; D may match TRBD1 or TRBD2 (5 bases each). Trimming pared 4 bases from V and 2 bases from J, leaving 9 bases between. This CDR3 is 13 amino acids long. Germline values: CDR1 LGHDT, CDR2 YNNKEL (reference sequence). The CDR3 DNA is TGTGCCAGCAGCCGGGACGGCGCCTACGAGCAGTACTTC. Its translation: CASSRDGAYEQYF.

Regarding this clonotype: A much larger clone differs by one base, so this may be a read error. V is TRBV6-1 and J is TRBJ2-2; perhaps D is TRBD1 or TRBD2 (5 bases each). CDR3 length equals 15 residues. Between the trimmed V and J ends, which lost 8 bases and 6 bases, there was a span of 19 bases. Germline loops: CDR1 MNHNS, CDR2 SASEGT. CDR3 protein: CASAPERGDAGELFF. DNA for the CDR3: TGTGCCAGCGCTCCGGAACGAGGGGACGCCGGGGAGCTGTTTTTT.

This clonotype was detected ten times or more. The chain combines TRBV12-3 or TRBV12-4 with TRBJ2-3; TRBD1 is a possible D gene (5 bases). CDR3 length: 15 residues. Trimming stripped 6 bases from V and 0 bases from J, with 13 bases between. CDR3 coding DNA: TGTGCCAGCAGAACGACAGAAACTAGCACAGATACGCAGTATTTT. It specifies CASRTTETSTDTQYF.

This clonotype was observed many times. The chain combines TRBV6-5 with TRBJ1-5; 9 positions agree with TRBD1. The CDR3 contains 14 residues. The ends lost 7 bases at V and 5 bases at J; junction bases unmatched: 6. Germline V gene sequence: CDR1 MNHEY, CDR2 SVGAGI. The CDR3 reads CASTIYRGHQPQHF. CDR3 sequence (DNA): TGTGCCAGCACCATTTACAGGGGGCATCAGCCCCAGCATTTT.

This clonotype came up many times. The chain has TRBV7-9 and TRBJ1-2, with D hard to call. This CDR3 region has 15 residues. Trimming stripped 1 base from V and 2 bases from J, with 11 bases between. Germline CDR1 SEHNR, CDR2 FQNEAQ (reference sequence). CDR3 sequence reads: CASSLVRSENYGYTF. The CDR3 DNA reads as TGTGCCAGCAGCTTAGTTCGGTCAGAGAACTATGGCTACACCTTC.

At least ten counts were recorded for this clonotype. CDR3 in DNA: TGTGCCAGCAGCCACCGACTAGCGGGCCAAGAGACCCAGTACTTC. Protein product: CASSHRLAGQETQYF. The V gene is TRBV13, the J gene TRBJ2-5; 10 bases map to TRBD2. The CDR3 consists of 15 residues. Germline V gene sequence: CDR1 PRHDT, CDR2 FYEKMQ (reference sequence). With 5 bases clipped from V and 1 base from J, the junction kept 4 bases outside the gene matches.

Of note for this clonotype: A much larger clone differs by one base, so this may be a read error. V is TRBV25-1 and J is TRBJ2-1; D remains unclear. Trimming removed 4 bases from V and 0 bases from J, with 7 bases in between. The CDR3 sequence is 14 residues long. Germline lookup yields CDR1 MGHDK and CDR2 SYGVNS. Here the CDR3 DNA reads TGTGCCAGCAGTGGACCCGTCTCCTACAATGAGCAGTTCTTC. This sequence encodes CASSGPVSYNEQFF.